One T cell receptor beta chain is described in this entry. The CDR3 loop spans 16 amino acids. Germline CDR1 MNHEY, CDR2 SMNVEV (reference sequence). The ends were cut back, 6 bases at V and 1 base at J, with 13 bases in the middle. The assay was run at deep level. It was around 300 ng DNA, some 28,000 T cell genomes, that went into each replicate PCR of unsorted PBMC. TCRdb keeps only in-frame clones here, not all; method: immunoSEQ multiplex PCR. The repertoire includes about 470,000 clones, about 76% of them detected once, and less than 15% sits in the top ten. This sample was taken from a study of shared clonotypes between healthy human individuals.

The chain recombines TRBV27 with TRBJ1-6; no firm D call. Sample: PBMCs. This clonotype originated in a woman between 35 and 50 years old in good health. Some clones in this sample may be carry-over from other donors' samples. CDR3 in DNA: TGTGCCAGCAGATTAACTGAGGCGTCCTATAATTCACCCCTCCACTTT. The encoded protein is CASRLTEASYNSPLHF.